The following is a T cell receptor beta chain sequence with its context. As handled by the study authors: Amplification with reference gene primers provided the estimates of nucleated cell counts. Measured with immunoSEQ multiplex PCR; TCRdb has only the in-frame clones, and not every one. V and J calls plus clone size are reproduced from that table; the DNA served to infer D and trimming. The sample lists just over 250,000 clones; roughly nine tenths were seen once. This sample is drawn from a study of blood T cell repertoires in COVID-19. Looking at the study overall: COVID-19 samples, acute and convalescent, were from the United States, Italy and Spain. The analysed material was cDNA or gDNA that came from T cells, B-cell-depleted T cells, or PBMCs.

The CDR3 is made up of 11 amino acids. Deletions cut 8 bases from V and 2 bases from J, with 4 bases between. Germline V lookup: CDR1 MNHEY, CDR2 SVGAGI. The gene calls are TRBV6-5 and TRBJ1-3; D is uncertain. This TCR was recovered from a man aged 55 to 69 who had recovered from COVID-19. The sequencing sample was made of peripheral blood. The CDR3 loop is CASGPGNTIYF. CDR3 coding DNA: TGTGCCAGCGGGCCTGGAAACACCATATATTTT.